The 25 T cell receptor beta chains presented below share a single source sample, sequenced in a study of early T cells in non-severe SARS-CoV-2 infection. A single record per CDR3 protein comes from TCRdb applying MiXCR to the 5' RACE reads. This table has tens of thousands of distinct CDR3 sequences, roughly 12% appearing once. What was sequenced was whole blood. The receptors derive from an adult who was a healthcare worker with PCR-confirmed SARS-CoV-2 infection or an uninfected control (not recorded which).

The chain recombines TRBV20-1 with TRBJ1-3; D remains unclear. Germline loops: CDR1 DFQATT, CDR2 SNEGSKA (reference sequence). The CDR3 length is 13 residues. V lost 4 bases, J lost 0 bases, and 7 bases lay in between. Written as DNA, the CDR3 is TGCAGTGCTACCATGACCTCTGGAAACACCATATATTTT. As protein: CSATMTSGNTIYF.

This clonotype was counted between two and nine times. The chain joins TRBV6-4 to TRBJ1-2; tentatively, D is TRBD1 (5 bases). This CDR3 has 12 residues. V was clipped by 4 bases and J by 8 bases, with 11 bases between them. Germline V gene sequence: CDR1 MRHNA, CDR2 SNTAGT. The CDR3 region is CASSAGLGGYTF. The CDR3 coding sequence is TGTGCCAGCAGTGCGGGGCTAGGAGGCTACACCTTC.

This clonotype appeared a few times. This chain joins TRBV6-6 and TRBJ1-5, with D perhaps TRBD1 (6 bases). In germline, CDR1 is MNHNY, CDR2 SVGAGI (reference sequence). Trimming cost V 8 bases and J 6 bases, with 17 bases left between them. The CDR3 runs to 14 residues. The CDR3 region is CASRSTGQAQPQHF. Written as DNA, the CDR3 is TGTGCCAGCCGTTCCACAGGGCAAGCTCAGCCCCAGCATTTT.

V and J are TRBV4-2 and TRBJ2-7; 11 nucleotides match TRBD2. The CDR3 covers 16 residues. V gave up 5 bases and J gave up 1 base; unmatched junction bases: 7. CDR1 is LGHNA, CDR2 YNFKEQ, per germline. The CDR3: CASSKYGTSGSYEQYF. CDR3 nucleotide sequence: TGTGCCAGCAGCAAATACGGGACTAGCGGATCCTACGAGCAGTACTTC.

On this clonotype itself: This may be a read error: a much more frequent sequence differs by one nucleotide. The rearrangement joins TRBV5-4 to TRBJ2-6, with TRBD2 matching over 14 bases. The CDR3 is 20 residues long. The germline V gene encodes CDR1 SGHNT and CDR2 YYREEE (reference sequence). This CDR3 is CASSRGLAGGLNAGANVMTF. In nucleotides, the CDR3 is TGTGCCAGCAGCCGTGGACTAGCGGGAGGTCTAAACGCTGGGGCCAACGTCATGACTTTC. Complete variable domain (other parts from reference TRBV5-4 and TRBJ2-6): ETGVTQSPTHLIKTRGQQVTLRCSSQSGHNTVSWYQQALGQGPQFIFQYYREEENGRGNFPPRFSGLQFPNYSSELNVNALELDDSALYLCASSRGLAGGLNAGANVMTFGAGSRLTVL.

The chain employs TRBV19 and TRBJ2-5, with 10 nucleotides matching TRBD2. The CDR3 length is 16 residues. The trim removed 3 bases at V and 0 bases at J, leaving 4 bases unmatched. Germline V gene data show CDR1 as LNHDA and CDR2 as SQIVND (reference sequence). Here the CDR3 DNA reads TGTGCCAGTAGTATTTGGACTAGCGGCTACCAAGAGACCCAGTACTTC. It yields the protein CASSIWTSGYQETQYF.

This clonotype turned up a few times. CDR3 sequence: CASSVDLTTTGELFF. CDR3 in DNA: TGTGCCAGCAGCGTAGATCTGACAACCACCGGGGAGCTGTTTTTT. The rearrangement uses TRBV9 and TRBJ2-2, with D unclear. Germline loops: CDR1 SGDLS, CDR2 YYNGEE. Trimming pared 0 bases from V and 4 bases from J, leaving 10 bases between. This CDR3 comprises 15 residues.

In its sample, this clonotype was seen a few times. CDR3 coding DNA: TGTGCCAGCACCGGGACAGCCGGGACTAGCTTGTACGAGCAGTACTTC. Its protein is CASTGTAGTSLYEQYF. This chain uses TRBV2 with TRBJ2-7; TRBD2 matches 9 bases. V lost 7 bases to trimming and J lost 4 bases; unmatched junction nucleotides: 14. The CDR3 runs 16 residues. Germline assignment: CDR1 SNHLY and CDR2 FYNNEI.

At least ten counts were recorded for this clonotype. This rearrangement joins TRBV18 to TRBJ2-3; D unresolved. Trimming pared 3 bases from V and 1 base from J, leaving 8 bases between. This CDR3 is 14 amino acids long. The germline gives CDR1 KGHSH, CDR2 LQKENI. The CDR3 DNA follows: TGTGCCAGCTCACCCGCCCCGGGCACAGATACGCAGTATTTT. This codes for CASSPAPGTDTQYF.

This clonotype was counted between two and nine times. The chain recombines TRBV2 with TRBJ2-2; a possible D gene is TRBD2 (6 bases). This CDR3 contains 14 residues. The germline V and J ends were trimmed by 6 bases and 6 bases, with 14 bases remaining between them. Germline V CDR1 and CDR2: SNHLY, FYNNEI. The CDR3 DNA is TGTGCCAGCAGCGAATCCGGGAGATCCGGGGAGCTGTTTTTT. Translation: CASSESGRSGELFF. The full variable domain, rest sourced from reference TRBV2 and TRBJ2-2, is EPEVTQTPSHQVTQMGQEVILRCVPISNHLYFYWYRQILGQKVEFLVSFYNNEISEKSEIFDDQFSVERPDGSNFTLKIRSTKLEDSAMYFCASSESGRSGELFFGEGSRLTVL.

The table lists this clonotype with a few counts. DNA of the CDR3: TGCAGTGCTCGCGTCGCCCAATACGAGCAGTACTTC. Its translation is CSARVAQYEQYF. The chain uses TRBV20-1 and TRBJ2-7; no reliable D call. V dropped 5 bases and J dropped 4 bases, with 12 bases sitting between them. The CDR3 spans 12 residues. Germline CDR1 is DFQATT and CDR2 is SNEGSKA (reference sequence).

This clonotype appeared a few times. The chain employs TRBV25-1 and TRBJ2-1; 14 bases are a match to TRBD2. The CDR3 is made up of 17 amino acids. V trimming: 0 bases; J trimming: 7 bases; junction bases outside the gene matches: 5. Germline-derived CDR1 and CDR2 are MGHDK and SYGVNS. The CDR3: CASSEYGGTSGRNEQFF. CDR3 sequence (DNA): TGTGCCAGCAGTGAATACGGGGGGACTAGCGGGAGAAATGAGCAGTTCTTC.

This clonotype was observed a few times. This sequence joins TRBV7-2 and TRBJ2-3, with D possibly being TRBD2 (6 bases). CDR3 length equals 17 residues. V dropped 5 bases and J dropped 1 base, with 19 bases sitting between them. CDR1 and CDR2 from the germline V gene are SGHTA and FQGNSA. The CDR3 reads CASSHYEGGLGTDTQYF. CDR3 in DNA: TGTGCCAGCAGCCACTATGAGGGAGGTCTCGGCACAGATACGCAGTATTTT.

The genes are TRBV4-2 and TRBJ2-3, with a weak D call TRBD2 (6 bases). The CDR3 is made up of 15 amino acids. Per germline, CDR1 LGHNA and CDR2 YNFKEQ. The V end lost 5 bases, the J end lost 0 bases, and 12 bases lay between the germline ends. DNA for the CDR3: TGTGCCAGCAGCGAGCAGAGCGGGAGCACAGATACGCAGTATTTT. Translating it yields CASSEQSGSTDTQYF.

The chain joins TRBV3-1 to TRBJ2-3; 9 positions agree with TRBD2. The CDR3 covers 17 residues. From germline, CDR1 is LGHDT and CDR2 YNNKEL (reference sequence). V shed 4 bases and J 0 bases; nucleotides not matched to a gene: 8. The CDR3: CASSPQIAGASTDTQYF. DNA of the CDR3: TGTGCCAGCAGCCCTCAGATAGCGGGAGCTAGCACAGATACGCAGTATTTT.

The chain employs TRBV12-5 and TRBJ2-3; D is perhaps TRBD2 (6 bases). Looked up from germline, CDR1 is LGHNT and CDR2 is FRNRAP. Deletions cut 1 base from V and 14 bases from J, with 16 bases between. The CDR3 contains 13 residues. CDR3 nucleotides: TGTGCTAGTGGTTTGGACACCGGGACTCGTACGTATTTT. Protein sequence: CASGLDTGTRTYF.

This clonotype was observed a handful of times. The V and J genes are TRBV7-9 and TRBJ2-2, with D unclear. V was cut by 4 bases and J by 7 bases, with 7 bases left in between. This CDR3 contains 12 residues. Germline-derived CDR1 and CDR2 are SEHNR and FQNEAQ (reference sequence). The CDR3 bases are TGTGCCAGCAGCTCTGTGGGCGGGGAGCTGTTTTTT. The encoded protein is CASSSVGGELFF.

This clonotype was recorded at least ten times. The chain couples TRBV7-9 to TRBJ2-7; D uncertain. This CDR3 spans 11 amino acids. V lost 5 bases, J lost 3 bases, and 5 bases lay in between. Looked up from germline, CDR1 is SEHNR and CDR2 is FQNEAQ (reference sequence). The DNA for the CDR3 is TGTGCCAGCAGCCCCTTCTACGAGCAGTACTTC. Residues: CASSPFYEQYF.

This clonotype was counted between two and nine times. The chain carries TRBV14 and TRBJ1-1; D call uncertain. The V end lost 1 base, the J end lost 4 bases, and 13 bases lay between the germline ends. The CDR3 runs to 15 residues. Germline values: CDR1 SGHDN, CDR2 FVKESK. CDR3 loop: CASSQALPGVTEAFF. DNA for the CDR3: TGTGCCAGCAGCCAAGCTTTGCCCGGGGTCACTGAAGCTTTCTTT.

This chain links TRBV12-3 or TRBV12-4 with TRBJ2-2, with TRBD1 matching over 7 bases. The CDR3 totals 15 residues. V lost 10 bases and J lost 2; bases outside the gene matches: 10. CDR3 DNA sequence: TGTGCCACAATTAGAGGGGACAGAAACACCGGGGAGCTGTTTTTT. It is translated as CATIRGDRNTGELFF.

J is TRBJ1-2 and V is TRBV29-1, with 8 bases that match TRBD1. This CDR3 is 12 amino acids long. J gave up 7 bases and V 8 bases, and 9 bases lay outside the gene matches. Germline CDR1 is SQVTM and CDR2 is ANQGSEA. In DNA, the CDR3 is TGCAGCTCAACGACAGGGGACAGTGGCTACACCTTC. Amino acids: CSSTTGDSGYTF.

The chain joins TRBV7-2 to TRBJ2-7, with D perhaps matching TRBD1 (6 bases). This CDR3 comprises 13 residues. The germline V gene encodes CDR1 SGHTA and CDR2 FQGNSA. V was cut by 1 base and J by 5 bases, with 9 bases left in between. The CDR3 loop reads CASSLDREHEQYF. Written as DNA, the CDR3 is TGTGCCAGCAGCTTAGACAGGGAGCACGAGCAGTACTTC.

The V and J genes are TRBV2 and TRBJ2-6; 9 bases agree with TRBD1. Germline values: CDR1 SNHLY, CDR2 FYNNEI. V shed 11 bases, J shed 0 bases, and the junction held 8 bases outside the gene matches. This CDR3 is built from 16 residues. CDR3 in DNA: TGTGCCGGGGACAGGGCGGCCTACTCTGGGGCCAACGTCCTGACTTTC. It encodes CAGDRAAYSGANVLTF.

A word on this clonotype: A much more abundant neighbour one base away suggests this may be a read error. The CDR3 DNA is TGCAGCGTTGAACTGACCCCTTCCAGCACAGATACGCAGTATTTT. This codes for CSVELTPSSTDTQYF. V and J are TRBV29-1 and TRBJ2-3; D is ambiguous. Germline V gene data show CDR1 as SQVTM and CDR2 as ANQGSEA. V lost 2 bases, J lost 0 bases, and 12 bases lay in between. The CDR3 is 15 residues long.

This clonotype was detected a few times. The chain couples TRBV29-1 to TRBJ1-2; D remains ambiguous. V gave up 4 bases and J gave up 2 bases, with 11 bases separating them. The CDR3 contains 13 residues. Germline CDR1 and CDR2: SQVTM and ANQGSEA. CDR3 sequence: CSVASWGNYGYTF. CDR3 sequence (DNA): TGCAGCGTTGCATCGTGGGGAAACTATGGCTACACCTTC.